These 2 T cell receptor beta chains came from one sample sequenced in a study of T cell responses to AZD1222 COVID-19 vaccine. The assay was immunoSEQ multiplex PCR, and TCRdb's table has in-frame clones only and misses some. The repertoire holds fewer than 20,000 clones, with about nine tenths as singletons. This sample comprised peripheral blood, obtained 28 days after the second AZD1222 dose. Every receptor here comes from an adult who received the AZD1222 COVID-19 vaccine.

CDR3 loop: CAIGDGRAKNIQYF. The CDR3 DNA follows: TGTGCCATCGGAGACGGGAGGGCCAAAAACATTCAGTACTTC. The rearrangement uses TRBV10-3 and TRBJ2-4; TRBD2 matches 7 bases. Germline CDR1 ENHRY, CDR2 SYGVKD. V lost 8 bases and J lost 1; bases outside the gene matches: 5. The CDR3 sequence is 14 residues long.

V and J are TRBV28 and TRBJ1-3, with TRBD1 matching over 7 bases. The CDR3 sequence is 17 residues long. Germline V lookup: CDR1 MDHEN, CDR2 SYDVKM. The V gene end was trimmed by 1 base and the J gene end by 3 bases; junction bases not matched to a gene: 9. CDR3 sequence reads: CASSLYGRGSGGNTIYF. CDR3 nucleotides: TGTGCCAGCAGTTTATACGGCAGGGGGTCTGGTGGAAACACCATATATTTT.